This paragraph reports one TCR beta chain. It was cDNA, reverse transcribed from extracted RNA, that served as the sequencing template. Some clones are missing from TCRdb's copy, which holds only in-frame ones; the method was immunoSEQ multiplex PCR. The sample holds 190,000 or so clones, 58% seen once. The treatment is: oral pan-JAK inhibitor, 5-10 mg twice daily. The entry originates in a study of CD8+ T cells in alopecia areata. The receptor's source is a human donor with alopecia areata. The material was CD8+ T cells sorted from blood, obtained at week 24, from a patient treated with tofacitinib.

This chain's CDR3 is CASSQSGRIYGYTF. The CDR3 DNA follows: TGCGCCAGCAGTCAATCTGGCAGGATCTATGGCTACACCTTC. The J gene is TRBJ1-2, the V gene TRBV23-1; no definite D call. TRBV23-1 is filed as an ORF, its function uncertain. Trimming pared 0 bases from V and 4 bases from J, leaving 9 bases between. This CDR3 has 14 residues.